Shown below are 5 T cell receptor beta chains from a single sample sequenced in a study of blood T cell repertoires in COVID-19. The repertoire was sequenced with immunoSEQ multiplex PCR; TCRdb's copy has only in-frame clones and lacks some. Of some 310,000 clones listed, almost 90% are singletons. The sample consisted of peripheral blood. The receptors originated from a woman in her 30s with COVID-19, enrolled during active disease.

In its sample, this clone was seen once. This sequence joins TRBV2 and TRBJ2-3; a weak D match, TRBD2 (6 bases). This CDR3 has 14 residues. V lost 6 bases, J lost 2 bases, and 12 bases lay in between. Germline CDR1 SNHLY, CDR2 FYNNEI. The chain's CDR3 is CASRAGTHTDTQYF. The DNA of the CDR3 is TGTGCCAGCAGGGCGGGAACCCACACAGATACGCAGTATTTT.

The chain is built from TRBV5-1 and TRBJ1-5; 10 positions agree with TRBD1. The CDR3 totals 15 residues. The ends lost 3 bases at V and 2 bases at J; junction bases unmatched: 2. CDR1 is SGHRS and CDR2 is YFSETQ in the germline V gene. CDR3 in DNA: TGCGCCAGCAGCTCAGGGACAGGGGGCAATCAGCCCCAGCATTTT. This sequence encodes CASSSGTGGNQPQHF.

This chain joins TRBV30 and TRBJ1-5; TRBD1 matches at 9 bases. CDR3 length equals 15 residues. Germline CDR1 and CDR2: GTSNPN and SVGIG (reference sequence). Losses at the gene ends were 1 base for V and 0 bases for J; bases not matched to a gene: 1. CDR3 nucleotide sequence: TGTGCCTGGAGTGGACAGGGGGTTAGCAATCAGCCCCAGCATTTT. It translates to CAWSGQGVSNQPQHF.

The CDR3 nucleotides are TGTGCCAGCAGCCAAGTTCAGGGGGCGGATGAAAAACTGTTTTTT. Protein sequence: CASSQVQGADEKLFF. The rearrangement links TRBV14 to TRBJ1-4; TRBD1 matches at 8 bases. CDR3 length: 15 residues. The V gene end was trimmed by 1 base and the J gene end by 6 bases; junction bases not matched to a gene: 4. CDR1 and CDR2 from the germline V gene are SGHDN and FVKESK.

The chain recombines TRBV7-9 with TRBJ1-1, with D tentatively TRBD1 (5 bases). The CDR3 extends over 15 amino acids. Trimming shortened V by 1 base and J by 1 base, and 10 bases separated the two germline ends. The germline gives CDR1 SEHNR, CDR2 FQNEAQ (reference sequence). DNA for the CDR3: TGTGCCAGCAGCTTAGGGGTCACAGGGAACACTGAAGCTTTCTTT. Its protein product is CASSLGVTGNTEAFF.